Presented here are 31 T cell receptor beta chains from one specimen sequenced in a study of identical twins. TCRdb itself ran the 5' RACE reads through MiXCR, one entry per CDR3 protein. This sample carries approximately 700,000 distinct CDR3 sequences, approximately 6% of them seen once, and the ten largest clones take 1.5% to 2%. Sequenced sample: naive T cells sorted from blood. These receptors were obtained from a man aged 18 to 29 in good health.

The rearrangement joins TRBV3-1 to TRBJ2-2; D possibly corresponds to TRBD2 (5 bases). V lost 11 bases, J lost 1 base, and 8 bases lay in between. CDR1 and CDR2 (germline): LGHDT, YNNKEL (reference sequence). This CDR3 contains 12 residues. The CDR3 DNA reads TGTGCCTTCCGGGGGAACACCGGGGAGCTGTTTTTT. Its protein product is CAFRGNTGELFF.

This clonotype has ten or more counts. The V gene is TRBV20-1, the J gene TRBJ1-4; TRBD1 matches at 7 bases. There are 15 residues in the CDR3. Germline CDR1 is DFQATT and CDR2 is SNEGSKA (reference sequence). With 0 bases clipped from V and 4 bases from J, the junction kept 5 bases outside the gene matches. CDR3 nucleotides: TGCAGTGCTAGAGATCGGACAGGCATTAATGAAAAACTGTTTTTT. Translated: CSARDRTGINEKLFF.

This clonotype came up many times. The gene calls are TRBV7-9 and TRBJ2-3; the D gene is possibly TRBD1 (6 bases). CDR1 SEHNR and CDR2 FQNEAQ come from the germline V gene (reference sequence). With 1 base removed from V and 2 bases from J, the gap between germline ends came to 13 bases. The CDR3 length is 16 residues. The CDR3: CASSLVGGPHTDTQYF. CDR3 nucleotides: TGTGCCAGCAGCTTAGTAGGGGGACCCCACACAGATACGCAGTATTTT. The full variable domain, completed using reference TRBV7-9 and TRBJ2-3, is DTGVSQNPRHKITKRGQNVTFRCDPISEHNRLYWYRQTLGQGPEFLTYFQNEAQLEKSRLLSDRFSAERPKGSFSTLEIQRTEQGDSAMYLCASSLVGGPHTDTQYFGPGTRLTVL.

This clonotype was detected many times. This rearrangement joins TRBV20-1 to TRBJ1-5; D call uncertain. The CDR3 has 14 residues. Looked up from germline, CDR1 is DFQATT and CDR2 is SNEGSKA (reference sequence). V gave up 0 bases and J gave up 2 bases, with 8 bases separating them. CDR3: CSARDIVGNQPQHF. In nucleotides, the CDR3 is TGCAGTGCTAGAGACATAGTCGGCAATCAGCCCCAGCATTTT.

This chain joins TRBV12-3 or TRBV12-4 and TRBJ2-1; 9 bases fit TRBD1. This CDR3 contains 15 residues. J was trimmed by 7 bases and V by 6 bases; bases with no gene match: 10. The CDR3 coding sequence is TGTGCCAGCAGCGACACGGGACAGGGAAGTAATGAGCAGTTCTTC. This sequence encodes CASSDTGQGSNEQFF.

There are many counts of this clonotype. The chain employs TRBV27 and TRBJ2-1; 10 bases are a match to TRBD2. With 6 bases clipped from V and 5 bases from J, the junction kept 19 bases outside the gene matches. Germline values: CDR1 MNHEY, CDR2 SMNVEV (reference sequence). This CDR3 spans 19 amino acids. CDR3 amino acids: CASSPRPWASGSRDNEQFF. CDR3 in DNA: TGTGCCAGCAGCCCAAGGCCCTGGGCTAGCGGGAGTAGGGACAATGAGCAGTTCTTC.

This clonotype was detected a few times. The rearrangement uses TRBV5-1 and TRBJ2-5; no clear D gene. The CDR3 spans 14 residues. V was trimmed by 5 bases and J by 5 bases, leaving 16 bases between them. Per the germline V gene, CDR1 is SGHRS and CDR2 is YFSETQ. The CDR3 protein is CASRRAPAGETQYF. CDR3 bases: TGCGCCAGCAGAAGGGCGCCCGCTGGGGAGACCCAGTACTTC.

The chain links TRBV18 to TRBJ2-7, with D perhaps TRBD1 (5 bases). The V and J ends lost 3 bases and 3 bases respectively, with 15 bases between them. CDR1 is KGHSH, CDR2 LQKENI, per germline. This CDR3 contains 15 residues. The CDR3 reads CASSPAHRSVYEQYF. The CDR3 DNA sequence: TGTGCCAGCTCACCCGCCCACAGGAGCGTCTACGAGCAGTACTTC.

This clonotype appeared many times. The chain employs TRBV12-3 or TRBV12-4 and TRBJ1-4; D is unclear. The V and J ends lost 3 bases and 8 bases respectively, with 13 bases between them. The CDR3 extends over 14 amino acids. The CDR3 loop is CASSFGPPREKLFF. Written as DNA, the CDR3 is TGTGCCAGCAGTTTTGGCCCCCCACGCGAAAAACTGTTTTTT.

This clonotype was detected only a few times. The chain carries TRBV7-2 and TRBJ1-6; D is possibly TRBD1 (5 bases). CDR3 length: 15 residues. Trimming took off 5 bases at V and 10 bases at J, with 18 bases between the two ends. Germline V lookup: CDR1 SGHTA, CDR2 FQGNSA. The CDR3 protein is CASSLKPWGDSPLHF. DNA for the CDR3: TGTGCCAGCAGCCTCAAACCTTGGGGGGACTCACCCCTCCACTTT. The full variable domain, rest sourced from reference TRBV7-2 and TRBJ1-6, is GAGVSQSPSNKVTEKGKDVELRCDPISGHTALYWYRQSLGQGLEFLIYFQGNSAPDKSGLPSDRFSAERTGGSVSTLTIQRTQQEDSAVYLCASSLKPWGDSPLHFGNGTRLTVT.

The V gene is TRBV29-1, the J gene TRBJ2-7, with D tentatively TRBD2 (5 bases). The germline gives CDR1 SQVTM, CDR2 ANQGSEA. Trimming removed 2 bases at V and 0 bases at J, with 11 bases between. This CDR3 spans 14 amino acids. CDR3 coding DNA: TGCAGCGTTGAAAGACCGGGGTCCTCCTACGAGCAGTACTTC. It is translated as CSVERPGSSYEQYF.

The chain employs TRBV20-1 and TRBJ2-5, with D possibly TRBD1 on 5 matching bases. Looked up from germline, CDR1 is DFQATT and CDR2 is SNEGSKA (reference sequence). The CDR3 sequence is 12 residues long. With 3 bases removed from V and 6 bases from J, the gap between germline ends came to 11 bases. The CDR3: CSARGPEKTQYF. The CDR3 nucleotides read TGCAGTGCTAGGGGGCCGGAAAAGACCCAGTACTTC.

This clonotype was seen ten or more times. This rearrangement joins TRBV20-1 to TRBJ2-7; 7 positions agree with TRBD1. This CDR3 contains 14 residues. The ends lost 6 bases at V and 0 bases at J; junction bases unmatched: 8. Germline assignment: CDR1 DFQATT and CDR2 SNEGSKA (reference sequence). The CDR3 DNA sequence: TGCAGTGCAGCCCAACAGGGGAACTCCTACGAGCAGTACTTC. Translated, it gives CSAAQQGNSYEQYF.

The rearrangement uses TRBV4-2 and TRBJ1-2, with D perhaps matching TRBD1 (6 bases). Germline loops: CDR1 LGHNA, CDR2 YNFKEQ. The CDR3 extends over 16 amino acids. The V end lost 4 bases, the J end lost 8 bases, and 23 bases lay between the germline ends. CDR3 coding DNA: TGTGCCAGCAGCCGAGATGCAGCGGGGGCGCGTGGGGGCTACACCTTC. Protein: CASSRDAAGARGGYTF.

The table lists this clonotype with a few counts. The chain carries TRBV7-2 and TRBJ1-2; maybe TRBD1 (5 bases). V lost 4 bases and J lost 0, with 12 bases in between. This CDR3 contains 15 residues. Germline values: CDR1 SGHTA, CDR2 FQGNSA. CDR3 loop: CASSSRRGPNYGYTF. CDR3 DNA: TGTGCCAGCAGCTCACGGAGGGGTCCTAACTATGGCTACACCTTC.

This clonotype was detected many times. V and J are TRBV5-1 and TRBJ2-2; D may be TRBD2 (5 bases). Germline values: CDR1 SGHRS, CDR2 YFSETQ. This CDR3 is built from 14 residues. V was trimmed by 5 bases and J by 2 bases, leaving 10 bases between them. CDR3 sequence reads: CASSEGPNTGELFF. DNA for the CDR3: TGCGCCAGCAGTGAGGGTCCCAACACCGGGGAGCTGTTTTTT.

This clonotype showed up many times. The chain joins TRBV28 to TRBJ2-3, with D perhaps assigned TRBD1 or TRBD2 (6 bases each). Germline-derived CDR1 and CDR2 are MDHEN and SYDVKM. This CDR3 spans 16 amino acids. The V end was cut by 4 bases, the J end by 0 bases, with 14 bases between. The CDR3 sequence: CASSSGATPSTDTQYF. The CDR3 nucleotides are TGTGCCAGCAGTTCGGGGGCCACACCTAGCACAGATACGCAGTATTTT.

This clonotype has a count of ten or more. CDR3 nucleotide sequence: TGCGCCAGCAGCTTGGATTGGACCCTAGGGAACACTGAAGCTTTCTTT. It encodes CASSLDWTLGNTEAFF. The chain has TRBV5-1 and TRBJ1-1; no reliable D call. Germline values: CDR1 SGHRS, CDR2 YFSETQ. The CDR3 is 16 amino acids. The V end was cut by 0 bases, the J end by 1 base, with 13 bases between.

J is TRBJ2-7 and V is TRBV30; 12 nucleotides align to TRBD1. The V gene end was trimmed by 0 bases and the J gene end by 3 bases; junction bases not matched to a gene: 3. Germline V gene data show CDR1 as GTSNPN and CDR2 as SVGIG (reference sequence). There are 15 residues in the CDR3. CDR3 protein: CAWSVGTGGLYEQYF. The CDR3 region has the DNA TGTGCCTGGAGTGTAGGGACAGGGGGCCTCTACGAGCAGTACTTC. The full variable domain, completed using reference TRBV30 and TRBJ2-7, is SQTIHQWPATLVQPVGSPLSLECTVEGTSNPNLYWYRQAAGRGLQLLFYSVGIGQISSEVPQNLSASRPQDRQFILSSKKLLLSDSGFYLCAWSVGTGGLYEQYFGPGTRLTVT.

The table lists this clonotype with many counts. In DNA form, the CDR3 reads TGCAGTACTAAATCGGCTAGCGGGCGCTACGAGCAGTACTTC. Protein product: CSTKSASGRYEQYF. The V and J genes are TRBV20-1 and TRBJ2-7, with 8 bases lining up with TRBD2. Looked up from germline, CDR1 is DFQATT and CDR2 is SNEGSKA (reference sequence). The CDR3 contains 14 residues. The junction had 12 bases not matched to a gene; V was cut back by 8 bases and J by 3 bases.

There are many counts of this clonotype. This sequence joins TRBV7-9 and TRBJ1-4; D is unclear. CDR3 length: 14 residues. The V end lost 1 base, the J end lost 4 bases, and 7 bases lay between the germline ends. Per germline, CDR1 SEHNR and CDR2 FQNEAQ (reference sequence). CDR3 sequence (DNA): TGTGCCAGCAGCTTAGGACCGAATAATGAAAAACTGTTTTTT. Protein product: CASSLGPNNEKLFF.

There are many counts of this clonotype. The rearrangement links TRBV12-3 or TRBV12-4 to TRBJ2-6; D gene uncertain. The CDR3 is made up of 13 amino acids. Trimming removed 4 bases at V and 3 bases at J, with 4 bases between. The CDR3 coding sequence is TGTGCCAGCAGTTATTTTGGGGCCAACGTCCTGACTTTC. It yields the protein CASSYFGANVLTF.

The sample holds many counts of this clonotype. This rearrangement joins TRBV12-3 or TRBV12-4 to TRBJ1-1; maybe TRBD1 (6 bases). The CDR3 runs to 12 residues. The V gene lost 3 bases and the J gene lost 9 bases, with 11 bases spanning the gap. CDR3 in DNA: TGTGCCAGCAGTTTCGGAGGACAGCAAGCTTTCTTT. Protein sequence: CASSFGGQQAFF.

The sample holds many counts of this clonotype. The gene calls are TRBV6-1 and TRBJ1-2; D might be TRBD1 (5 bases). The CDR3 totals 15 residues. V shed 5 bases and J shed 1 base, with 14 bases lying between them. Germline values: CDR1 MNHNS, CDR2 SASEGT. The CDR3 region has the DNA TGTGCCAGCAGTCCCACCGGGGGATATAACTATGGCTACACCTTC. It encodes CASSPTGGYNYGYTF.

The sample holds many counts of this clonotype. This chain uses TRBV7-9 with TRBJ2-7; 15 bases are shared with TRBD2. CDR1 is SEHNR, CDR2 FQNEAQ, per germline (reference sequence). This CDR3 region has 17 residues. The V gene end was trimmed by 5 bases and the J gene end by 5 bases; junction bases not matched to a gene: 10. CDR3 region: CASSMGLAGGPGDEQYV. CDR3 DNA: TGTGCCAGCAGCATGGGACTAGCGGGAGGTCCGGGTGACGAGCAGTACGTC.

V is TRBV5-8 and J is TRBJ2-7; TRBD2 matches at 9 bases. This CDR3 has 17 amino acids. The V segment lost 6 bases and the J segment 0 bases; nucleotides outside the gene matches: 13. In germline, CDR1 is SGHTS, CDR2 YDEGEE. CDR3 protein: CASTWEAGGTFSYEQYF. CDR3 bases: TGTGCCAGCACCTGGGAAGCGGGAGGAACCTTCTCCTACGAGCAGTACTTC.

This clonotype was detected a few times. The chain carries TRBV9 and TRBJ1-2; TRBD1 matches at 10 bases. This CDR3 has 16 amino acids. V was pared by 3 bases and J by 6 bases, with 11 bases of the junction left unmatched. Germline CDR1 SGDLS, CDR2 YYNGEE. The CDR3 loop is CASSATGTGVPDGYTF. In DNA, the CDR3 is TGTGCCAGCAGCGCCACCGGGACAGGGGTCCCGGATGGCTACACCTTC.

V and J are TRBV7-2 and TRBJ2-7; D unclear. The CDR3 sequence is 11 residues long. Trimming pared 7 bases from V and 6 bases from J, leaving 10 bases between. CDR1 and CDR2 from the germline V gene are SGHTA and FQGNSA. The chain's CDR3 is CASTTGGEQYF. In nucleotides, the CDR3 is TGTGCCAGCACTACGGGCGGCGAGCAGTACTTC.

This clonotype was seen many times. The V gene is TRBV28, the J gene TRBJ2-7; D unclear. The CDR3 sequence is 15 residues long. V shed 5 bases and J shed 2 bases, with 16 bases lying between them. Germline lookup yields CDR1 MDHEN and CDR2 SYDVKM. The CDR3 here is CASSPTRPPTYEQYF. The DNA of the CDR3 is TGTGCCAGCAGTCCCACCCGCCCTCCAACCTACGAGCAGTACTTC.

The rearrangement joins TRBV9 to TRBJ2-1; 7 nucleotides line up with TRBD1. Looked up from germline, CDR1 is SGDLS and CDR2 is YYNGEE. Trimming took 0 bases from V and 9 from J; bases not matched to a gene: 9. CDR3 length: 15 amino acids. The CDR3 protein is CASSVEGGRVGEQFF. The CDR3 DNA reads TGTGCCAGCAGCGTAGAAGGGGGCAGGGTCGGTGAGCAGTTCTTC.

This clonotype was detected ten times or more. The V gene is TRBV12-3 or TRBV12-4, the J gene TRBJ1-2; 7 nucleotides agree with TRBD1. This CDR3 is 16 amino acids long. Trimming cost V 5 bases and J 5 bases; bases outside gene matches: 14. The chain's CDR3 is CASSPSSQGNLYGYTF. The CDR3 coding sequence is TGTGCCAGCAGTCCCAGCTCACAGGGGAACCTTTATGGCTACACCTTC.